The rows below give T cell receptor beta chains drawn from one sample of a study of blood T cell repertoires in COVID-19. Method: immunoSEQ multiplex PCR; TCRdb's copy keeps in-frame clones and lacks some. The repertoire holds fewer than 200,000 clones, with 86% as singletons. What was sequenced was peripheral blood. The origin of the receptors is a man between 45 and 60 years old with active or convalescent COVID-19. Both conserved end residues are part of each CDR3. The D gene is left open where the match is weak. The size field is filled for only some rows; it gives once, few, many or a size class.

D gene: TRBD1
V gene: TRBV10-1
J gene: TRBJ2-7
clone size: -
CDR3 DNA: TGCGCCAGCTCGACAGGGGTAAAAGGGGAGCAGTACTTC
CDR3 protein: CASSTGVKGEQYF

D gene: TRBD1
V gene: TRBV28
J gene: TRBJ2-5
clone size: once
CDR3 DNA: TGTGCCAGCAGCCGGGACAGAATAGAGACCCAGTACTTC
CDR3 protein: CASSRDRIETQYF

D gene: -
V gene: TRBV5-1
J gene: TRBJ1-6
clone size: -
CDR3 DNA: TGCGCCAGCAGCTTGAGTCAAGAGGCCTTCTATAATTCACCCCTCCACTTT
CDR3 protein: CASSLSQEAFYNSPLHF

D gene: -
V gene: TRBV6-5
J gene: TRBJ1-3
clone size: -
CDR3 DNA: TGTGCCAGCAGTTACGGACAGTACTCCTCTGGAAACACCATATATTTT
CDR3 protein: CASSYGQYSSGNTIYF

D gene: -
V gene: TRBV7-9
J gene: TRBJ2-3
clone size: -
CDR3 DNA: TGTGCCAGCAAAGACAGTTTCAGCACAGATACGCAGTATTTT
CDR3 protein: CASKDSFSTDTQYF

D gene: -
V gene: TRBV30
J gene: TRBJ1-6
clone size: -
CDR3 DNA: TGTGCCTGGAGTGTAGGTCAGGATAATTCACCCCTCCACTTT
CDR3 protein: CAWSVGQDNSPLHF

D gene: TRBD2
V gene: TRBV3-1/TRBV3-2
J gene: TRBJ2-1
clone size: once
CDR3 DNA: TGTGCCAGCAGCCAACGCATTCCCGAAAGACTAGCGGCCGCCTACAATGAGCAGTTCTTC
CDR3 protein: CASSQRIPERLAAAYNEQFF

D gene: TRBD1
V gene: TRBV6-6
J gene: TRBJ1-5
clone size: -
CDR3 DNA: TGTGCCAGCAGCCAAGGACAGGTATATCAGCCCCAGCATTTT
CDR3 protein: CASSQGQVYQPQHF

D gene: -
V gene: TRBV6-5
J gene: TRBJ1-4
clone size: -
CDR3 DNA: TGTGCCAGCCTCCCCGGGGATGCAACTAATGAAAAACTGTTTTTT
CDR3 protein: CASLPGDATNEKLFF

D gene: -
V gene: TRBV19
J gene: TRBJ1-5
clone size: -
CDR3 DNA: TGTGCCAGTAGTATAGAGCACAGGGCAGCTGGTCAGCCCCAGCATTTT
CDR3 protein: CASSIEHRAAGQPQHF

D gene: TRBD1
V gene: TRBV18
J gene: TRBJ1-2
clone size: -
CDR3 DNA: TGTGCCAGCTCAGGGACAGACTCATGGAGTGGCTACACCTTC
CDR3 protein: CASSGTDSWSGYTF

D gene: -
V gene: TRBV4-2
J gene: TRBJ1-3
clone size: once
CDR3 DNA: TGTGCCAGCAGCCATAGAACAGGGCCGGACTCTGGAAACACCATATATTTT
CDR3 protein: CASSHRTGPDSGNTIYF

D gene: -
V gene: TRBV7-9
J gene: TRBJ2-6
clone size: -
CDR3 DNA: TGTGCCAGCAGCTTATCGAGTGCGGCTAACTCTGGGGCCAACGTCCTGACTTTC
CDR3 protein: CASSLSSAANSGANVLTF

D gene: -
V gene: TRBV12-3/TRBV12-4
J gene: TRBJ2-2
clone size: -
CDR3 DNA: TGTGCCAGCAGTTTACTTAACACCGGGGAGCTGTTTTTT
CDR3 protein: CASSLLNTGELFF

D gene: TRBD2
V gene: TRBV11-2
J gene: TRBJ2-3
clone size: -
CDR3 DNA: TGTGCCAGCAGCTCCGCTAGCGGGAGGGTAACGCAGTATTTT
CDR3 protein: CASSSASGRVTQYF

D gene: TRBD1
V gene: TRBV19
J gene: TRBJ1-5
clone size: -
CDR3 DNA: TGTGCCAGTAGTCTGACAGGGGTGAATCAGCCCCAGCATTTT
CDR3 protein: CASSLTGVNQPQHF

D gene: TRBD1
V gene: TRBV5-1
J gene: TRBJ1-6
clone size: -
CDR3 DNA: TGCGCCAGCAGCAAGAGAGGACAGGGGCAAAATTCACCCCTCCACTTT
CDR3 protein: CASSKRGQGQNSPLHF

D gene: -
V gene: TRBV7-2
J gene: TRBJ2-1
clone size: -
CDR3 DNA: TGTGCCAGTACGCCGAGCAGGGGCTCCTACAATGAGCAGTTCTTC
CDR3 protein: CASTPSRGSYNEQFF

D gene: -
V gene: TRBV28
J gene: TRBJ1-1
clone size: -
CDR3 DNA: TGTGCCAGCAGTTTACCCTCGGGGGACACTGAAGCTTTCTTT
CDR3 protein: CASSLPSGDTEAFF

D gene: TRBD1
V gene: TRBV23-1
J gene: TRBJ1-1
clone size: -
CDR3 DNA: TGCGCCAGCTCCCTCAGGGGGATGACCACTGAAGCTTTCTTT
CDR3 protein: CASSLRGMTTEAFF

D gene: -
V gene: TRBV7-8
J gene: TRBJ1-4
clone size: once
CDR3 DNA: TGTGCCAGCAGCCGACAGGTTTTCGAAAAACTGTTTTTT
CDR3 protein: CASSRQVFEKLFF

D gene: TRBD2
V gene: TRBV24-1
J gene: TRBJ2-1
clone size: once
CDR3 DNA: TGTGCCACCAGTGATCATAAGCGGGACTACAATGAGCAGTTCTTC
CDR3 protein: CATSDHKRDYNEQFF

D gene: -
V gene: TRBV18
J gene: TRBJ2-7
clone size: -
CDR3 DNA: TGTGCCAGCTCTCCTACAGGTGTCAGGGAGCAGTACTTC
CDR3 protein: CASSPTGVREQYF

D gene: TRBD1
V gene: TRBV7-3
J gene: TRBJ1-6
clone size: -
CDR3 DNA: TGTGCCAGCAGCGTGGGACAGTTTAATTCACCCCTCCACTTT
CDR3 protein: CASSVGQFNSPLHF

D gene: TRBD1
V gene: TRBV7-2
J gene: TRBJ1-2
clone size: few
CDR3 DNA: TGTGCCAGCAGCCCCGGACAGGGCGCTAACTATGGCTACACCTTC
CDR3 protein: CASSPGQGANYGYTF

D gene: TRBD1
V gene: TRBV6-5
J gene: TRBJ1-5
clone size: once
CDR3 DNA: TGTGCCAGTACACAAATACAGGGGGGCAATCAGCCCCAGCATTTT
CDR3 protein: CASTQIQGGNQPQHF

D gene: -
V gene: TRBV2
J gene: TRBJ1-4
clone size: -
CDR3 DNA: TGTGCCAGCAGTGCCCAGGGGCTAGGGGAAAAACTGTTTTTT
CDR3 protein: CASSAQGLGEKLFF

D gene: -
V gene: TRBV28
J gene: TRBJ1-2
clone size: -
CDR3 DNA: TGTGCCAGCAGTCCCATACTAGGGGGAAGGTTGGTGAATAACTATGGCTACACCTTC
CDR3 protein: CASSPILGGRLVNNYGYTF

D gene: TRBD2
V gene: TRBV7-2
J gene: TRBJ2-3
clone size: -
CDR3 DNA: TGTGCCAGCAGCGCGTGGTCGGGACTAGGCACAGATACGCAGTATTTT
CDR3 protein: CASSAWSGLGTDTQYF

D gene: TRBD1
V gene: TRBV5-4
J gene: TRBJ2-7
clone size: -
CDR3 DNA: TGTGCCAGCAGCACCGGACAGGGAAGCTCCTACGAGCAGTACTTC
CDR3 protein: CASSTGQGSSYEQYF

D gene: -
V gene: TRBV2
J gene: TRBJ1-5
clone size: -
CDR3 DNA: TGTGCCAGCAGTCATAGCAATCAGCCCCAGCATTTT
CDR3 protein: CASSHSNQPQHF

D gene: -
V gene: TRBV6-4
J gene: TRBJ1-2
clone size: -
CDR3 DNA: TGTGCCAGCAGAGCCTTGACCTCGACAGGAGACCTTAATGGCTACACCTTC
CDR3 protein: CASRALTSTGDLNGYTF

D gene: -
V gene: TRBV2
J gene: TRBJ1-4
clone size: once
CDR3 DNA: TGTGCCAGCAGTGACGGGGTTCCGCAACTGTTTTTT
CDR3 protein: CASSDGVPQLFF

D gene: -
V gene: TRBV2
J gene: TRBJ1-1
clone size: few
CDR3 DNA: TGTGCCAGCAGCCCTCAGGGTGGGGAAGCTTTCTTT
CDR3 protein: CASSPQGGEAFF

D gene: -
V gene: TRBV9
J gene: TRBJ2-1
clone size: -
CDR3 DNA: TGTGCCAGCAGCGAGGGGGACGGTCCGCAGTTCTTC
CDR3 protein: CASSEGDGPQFF

D gene: -
V gene: TRBV6-5
J gene: TRBJ2-7
clone size: once
CDR3 DNA: TGTGCCAGCAGTCCCCGAGCGACCTACGAGCAGTACTTC
CDR3 protein: CASSPRATYEQYF

D gene: -
V gene: TRBV7-9
J gene: TRBJ1-2
clone size: few
CDR3 DNA: TGTGCCAGCAGCATTCGTGTAGGAGATGGCTACACCTTC
CDR3 protein: CASSIRVGDGYTF

D gene: -
V gene: TRBV5-1
J gene: TRBJ1-2
clone size: -
CDR3 DNA: TGCGCCAGCAGCTTGGACGACACCTATGGCTACACCTTC
CDR3 protein: CASSLDDTYGYTF

D gene: -
V gene: TRBV19
J gene: TRBJ2-4
clone size: -
CDR3 DNA: TGTGCCAGTAGTATGAGCGGCCGCCGGAACATTCAGTACTTC
CDR3 protein: CASSMSGRRNIQYF

D gene: TRBD2
V gene: TRBV5-5
J gene: TRBJ2-1
clone size: once
CDR3 DNA: TGTGCCAGCAGCTTGGATGGTCTAGCGGCCTACAATGAGCAGTTCTTC
CDR3 protein: CASSLDGLAAYNEQFF

D gene: -
V gene: TRBV7-6
J gene: TRBJ1-3
clone size: -
CDR3 DNA: TGTGCCAGCAGCTTAATACCGGGATCTGGAAACACCATATATTTT
CDR3 protein: CASSLIPGSGNTIYF

D gene: TRBD1
V gene: TRBV7-2
J gene: TRBJ1-3
clone size: -
CDR3 DNA: TGTGCCAGCAGCTTAGGCTCCTGGACAGGGGCCATCTCTGGAAACACCATATATTTT
CDR3 protein: CASSLGSWTGAISGNTIYF

D gene: TRBD2
V gene: TRBV6-4
J gene: TRBJ2-1
clone size: -
CDR3 DNA: TGTGCCAGCAGTGACGGACTAGCGGAGTTCAATGAGCAGTTCTTC
CDR3 protein: CASSDGLAEFNEQFF

D gene: TRBD2
V gene: TRBV7-6
J gene: TRBJ2-1
clone size: -
CDR3 DNA: TGTGCCAGCAGCTTAGCGGCTAGCGGGCCGGCCTACAATGAGCAGTTCTTC
CDR3 protein: CASSLAASGPAYNEQFF

D gene: -
V gene: TRBV29-1
J gene: TRBJ1-3
clone size: -
CDR3 DNA: TGCAGCGTTGTTGTCGGGGCTGGAAACACCATATATTTT
CDR3 protein: CSVVVGAGNTIYF

D gene: -
V gene: TRBV6-6
J gene: TRBJ2-1
clone size: -
CDR3 DNA: TGTGCCAGCAGTTACGTGGGACTGGGTTCGGATGAGCAGTTCTTC
CDR3 protein: CASSYVGLGSDEQFF

D gene: -
V gene: TRBV11-1
J gene: TRBJ2-3
clone size: once
CDR3 DNA: TGTGCCAGCAGCTACAGGGAGCAGTGGTATTTT
CDR3 protein: CASSYREQWYF

D gene: -
V gene: TRBV18
J gene: TRBJ2-1
clone size: -
CDR3 DNA: TGTGCCAGCTATAGGGACATGAGGTACAATGAGCAGTTCTTC
CDR3 protein: CASYRDMRYNEQFF

D gene: TRBD1
V gene: TRBV13
J gene: TRBJ2-7
clone size: -
CDR3 DNA: TGTGCCAGCAGCTCCGACAGGGCTAGCTTTCCGTACTTC
CDR3 protein: CASSSDRASFPYF

D gene: -
V gene: TRBV5-6
J gene: TRBJ2-7
clone size: once
CDR3 DNA: TGTGCCAGCAGCTTTGGGTTCTCTCTAGATCAAGTCTACGAGCAGTACTTC
CDR3 protein: CASSFGFSLDQVYEQYF

D gene: TRBD1
V gene: TRBV2
J gene: TRBJ2-6
clone size: -
CDR3 DNA: TGTGCCAGCAAGAGGACAGGGACTGGGGCCAACGTCCTGACTTTC
CDR3 protein: CASKRTGTGANVLTF

D gene: TRBD2
V gene: TRBV7-2
J gene: TRBJ2-1
clone size: -
CDR3 DNA: TGTGCCAGCCGCCTAGCGGGGGGTTACAATGAGCAGTTCTTC
CDR3 protein: CASRLAGGYNEQFF

D gene: TRBD1
V gene: TRBV7-6
J gene: TRBJ2-5
clone size: once
CDR3 DNA: TGTGCCAGCAGCTTAGGGGGACAGGGGGCGGGAGAGACCCAGTACTTC
CDR3 protein: CASSLGGQGAGETQYF

D gene: -
V gene: TRBV6-2/TRBV6-3
J gene: TRBJ2-1
clone size: -
CDR3 DNA: TGTGCCAGCAGTCCGCAGGGCTATGAGCAGTTCTTC
CDR3 protein: CASSPQGYEQFF

D gene: -
V gene: TRBV28
J gene: TRBJ2-5
clone size: -
CDR3 DNA: TGTGCCAGCAGCTACGGGTTATCGAAGGAGCAAGAGACCCAGTACTTC
CDR3 protein: CASSYGLSKEQETQYF

D gene: -
V gene: TRBV15
J gene: TRBJ2-2
clone size: few
CDR3 DNA: TGTGCCACCAGCAGAGATCGTCGTTCAGGGTCATACACCGGGGAGCTGTTTTTT
CDR3 protein: CATSRDRRSGSYTGELFF

D gene: TRBD1
V gene: TRBV28
J gene: TRBJ1-4
clone size: -
CDR3 DNA: TGTGCCAGCAGGGGACAGGGGAATGAAAAACTGTTTTTT
CDR3 protein: CASRGQGNEKLFF

D gene: TRBD2
V gene: TRBV7-9
J gene: TRBJ2-5
clone size: once
CDR3 DNA: TGTGCCAGCAGCTTAGGCGCTGGGGAGGGGACCCAGTACTTC
CDR3 protein: CASSLGAGEGTQYF

D gene: -
V gene: TRBV9
J gene: TRBJ2-2
clone size: -
CDR3 DNA: TGTGCCAGCAGCGTAGTTGAGGGAACGAACACCGGGGAGCTGTTTTTT
CDR3 protein: CASSVVEGTNTGELFF